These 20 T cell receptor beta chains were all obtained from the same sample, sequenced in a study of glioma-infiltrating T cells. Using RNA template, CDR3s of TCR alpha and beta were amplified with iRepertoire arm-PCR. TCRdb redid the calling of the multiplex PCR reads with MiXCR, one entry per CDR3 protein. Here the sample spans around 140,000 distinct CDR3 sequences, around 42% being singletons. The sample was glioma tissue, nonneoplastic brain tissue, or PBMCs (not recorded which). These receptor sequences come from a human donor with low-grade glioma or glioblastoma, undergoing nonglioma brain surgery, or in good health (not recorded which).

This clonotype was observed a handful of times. The DNA of the CDR3 is TGTGCCAGCAGTGATCGGCAGGCGGGGGAGACCCAGTACTTC. Translating gives CASSDRQAGETQYF. This rearrangement joins TRBV6-1 to TRBJ2-5; D perhaps matches TRBD2 (6 bases). CDR1 MNHNS and CDR2 SASEGT come from the germline V gene. The CDR3 is 14 residues long. With 3 bases removed from V and 5 bases from J, the gap between germline ends came to 13 bases.

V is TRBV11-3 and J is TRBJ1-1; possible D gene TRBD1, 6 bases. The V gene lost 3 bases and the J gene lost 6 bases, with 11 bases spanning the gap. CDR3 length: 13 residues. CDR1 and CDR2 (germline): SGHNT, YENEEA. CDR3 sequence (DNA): TGTGCCAGCAGCTTCGGGGGGCCGGCTGAAGCTTTCTTT. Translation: CASSFGGPAEAFF. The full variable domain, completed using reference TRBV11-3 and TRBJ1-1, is EAGVVQSPRYKIIEKKQPVAFWCNPISGHNTLYWYLQNLGQGPELLIRYENEEAVDDSQLPKDRFSAERLKGVDSTLKIQPAELGDSAVYLCASSFGGPAEAFFGQGTRLTVV.

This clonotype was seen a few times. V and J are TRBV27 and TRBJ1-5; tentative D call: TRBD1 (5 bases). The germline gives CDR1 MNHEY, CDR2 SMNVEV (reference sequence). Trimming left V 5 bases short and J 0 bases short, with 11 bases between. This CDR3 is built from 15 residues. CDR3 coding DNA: TGTGCCAGCAGTAACCGGGGGTATAGCAATCAGCCCCAGCATTTT. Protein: CASSNRGYSNQPQHF.

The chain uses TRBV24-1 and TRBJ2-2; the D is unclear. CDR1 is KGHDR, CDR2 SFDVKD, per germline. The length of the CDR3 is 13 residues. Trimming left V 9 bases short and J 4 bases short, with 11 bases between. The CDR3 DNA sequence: TGTGCCACCTGTTCCAGGAGCACCGGGGAGCTGTTTTTT. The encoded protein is CATCSRSTGELFF.

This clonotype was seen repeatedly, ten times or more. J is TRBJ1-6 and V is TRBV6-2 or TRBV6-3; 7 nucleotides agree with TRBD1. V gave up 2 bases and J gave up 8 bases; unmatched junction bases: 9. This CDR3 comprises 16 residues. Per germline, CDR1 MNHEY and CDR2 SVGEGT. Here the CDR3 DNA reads TGTGCCAGCAGTTACGCCGGGGGACAGCGTTATTCACCCCTCCACTTT. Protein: CASSYAGGQRYSPLHF.

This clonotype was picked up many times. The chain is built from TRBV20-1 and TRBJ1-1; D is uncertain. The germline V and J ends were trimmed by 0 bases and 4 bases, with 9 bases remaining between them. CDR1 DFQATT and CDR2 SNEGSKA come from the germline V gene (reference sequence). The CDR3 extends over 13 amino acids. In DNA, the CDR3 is TGCAGTGCTAGAGATAACGTAGGCACTGAAGCTTTCTTT. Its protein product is CSARDNVGTEAFF.

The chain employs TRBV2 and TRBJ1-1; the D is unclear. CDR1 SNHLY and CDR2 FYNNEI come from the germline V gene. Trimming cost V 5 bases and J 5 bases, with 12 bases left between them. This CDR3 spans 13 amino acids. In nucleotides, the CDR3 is TGTGCCAGCAGTTCTATGGTCGATACTGAAGCTTTCTTT. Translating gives CASSSMVDTEAFF.

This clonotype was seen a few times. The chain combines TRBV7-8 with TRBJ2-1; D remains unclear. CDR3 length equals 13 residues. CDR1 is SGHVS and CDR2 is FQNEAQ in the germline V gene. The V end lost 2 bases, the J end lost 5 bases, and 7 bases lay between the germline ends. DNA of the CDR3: TGTGCCAGCAGCTTAAACGATCACAATGAGCAGTTCTTC. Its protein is CASSLNDHNEQFF.

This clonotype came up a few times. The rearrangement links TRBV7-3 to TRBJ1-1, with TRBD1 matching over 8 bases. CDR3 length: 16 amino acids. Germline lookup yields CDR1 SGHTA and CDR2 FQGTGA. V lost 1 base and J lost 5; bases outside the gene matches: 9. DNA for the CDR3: TGTGCCAGCAGCTTAAAAACCGTGAGACAGGGGACTGAAGCTTTCTTT. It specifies CASSLKTVRQGTEAFF.

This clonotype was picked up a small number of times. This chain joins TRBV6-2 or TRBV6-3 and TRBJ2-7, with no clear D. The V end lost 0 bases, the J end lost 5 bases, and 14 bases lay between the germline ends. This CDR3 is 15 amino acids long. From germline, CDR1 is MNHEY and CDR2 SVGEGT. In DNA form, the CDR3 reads TGTGCCAGCAGTTACTCCCCCACGTCGCCCGACGAGCAGTACTTC. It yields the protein CASSYSPTSPDEQYF.

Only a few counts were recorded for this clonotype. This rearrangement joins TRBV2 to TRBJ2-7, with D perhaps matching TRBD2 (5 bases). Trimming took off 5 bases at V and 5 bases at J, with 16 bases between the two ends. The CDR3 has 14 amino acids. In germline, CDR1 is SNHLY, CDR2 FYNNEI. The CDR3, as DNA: TGTGCCAGCAGTCAGTCGGGAAGTCGAAACGAGCAGTACTTC. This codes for CASSQSGSRNEQYF.

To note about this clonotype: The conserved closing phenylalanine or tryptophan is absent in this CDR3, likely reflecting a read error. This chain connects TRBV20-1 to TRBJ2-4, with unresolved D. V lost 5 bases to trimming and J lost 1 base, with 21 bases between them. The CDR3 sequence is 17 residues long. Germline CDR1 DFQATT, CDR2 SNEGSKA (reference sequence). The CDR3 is CSALPDLLWRAKNIQYL. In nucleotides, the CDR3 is TGCAGTGCTCTCCCGGACCTCCTGTGGCGTGCCAAAAACATTCAGTACCTC.

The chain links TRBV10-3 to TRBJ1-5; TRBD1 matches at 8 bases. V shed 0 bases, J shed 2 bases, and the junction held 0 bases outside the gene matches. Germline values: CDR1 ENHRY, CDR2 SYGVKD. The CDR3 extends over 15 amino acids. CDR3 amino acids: CAISESDRGNQPQHF. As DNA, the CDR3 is TGTGCCATCAGTGAGTCGGACAGGGGCAATCAGCCCCAGCATTTT.

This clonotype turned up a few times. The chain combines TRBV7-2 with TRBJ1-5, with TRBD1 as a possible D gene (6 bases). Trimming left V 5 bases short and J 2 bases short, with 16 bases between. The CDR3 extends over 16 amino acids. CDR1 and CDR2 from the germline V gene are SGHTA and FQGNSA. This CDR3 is CASSRQAGGGNQPQHF. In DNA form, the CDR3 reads TGTGCCAGCAGCCGTCAGGCGGGGGGCGGCAATCAGCCCCAGCATTTT.

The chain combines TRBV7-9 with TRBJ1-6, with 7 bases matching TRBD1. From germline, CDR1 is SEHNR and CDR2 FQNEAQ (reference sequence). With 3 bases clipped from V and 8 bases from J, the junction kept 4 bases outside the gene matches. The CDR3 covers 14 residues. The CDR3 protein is CASSFRQGDSPLHF. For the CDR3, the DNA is TGTGCCAGCAGCTTCAGGCAGGGGGATTCACCCCTCCACTTT.

The CDR3 DNA reads as TGTGCCAGCAGCACCACACTAGGCAATGAGCAGTTCTTC. Amino acids: CASSTTLGNEQFF. The genes are TRBV7-9 and TRBJ2-1; D perhaps matches TRBD2 (5 bases). The ends were cut back, 5 bases at V and 6 bases at J, with 11 bases in the middle. Germline V gene lookup returns CDR1 SEHNR and CDR2 FQNEAQ (reference sequence). CDR3 length: 13 residues.

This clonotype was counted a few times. CDR3: CATSIRDRAGEQYF. The DNA of the CDR3 is TGTGCCACCAGCATTCGGGACAGGGCAGGTGAGCAGTACTTC. The chain couples TRBV15 to TRBJ2-7; 9 bases fit TRBD1. Trimming took 4 bases from V and 7 from J; bases not matched to a gene: 8. This CDR3 region has 14 residues. Germline V gene data show CDR1 as LNHNV and CDR2 as YYDKDF (reference sequence).

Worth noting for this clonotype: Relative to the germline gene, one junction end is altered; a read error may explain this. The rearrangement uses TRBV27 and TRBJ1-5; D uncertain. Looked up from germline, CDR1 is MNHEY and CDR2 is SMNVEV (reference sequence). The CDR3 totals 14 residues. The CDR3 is CTSSGGQGNQPQHF. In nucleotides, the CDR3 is TGTACCAGCAGTGGAGGGCAGGGCAATCAGCCCCAGCATTTT.

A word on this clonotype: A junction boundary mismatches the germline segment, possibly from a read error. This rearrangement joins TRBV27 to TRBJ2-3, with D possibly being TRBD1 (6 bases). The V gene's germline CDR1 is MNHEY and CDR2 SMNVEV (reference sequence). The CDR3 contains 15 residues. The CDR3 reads CASNPQGRLTDRQYF. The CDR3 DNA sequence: TGTGCCAGCAATCCACAGGGAAGACTCACAGATAGGCAGTATTTT.

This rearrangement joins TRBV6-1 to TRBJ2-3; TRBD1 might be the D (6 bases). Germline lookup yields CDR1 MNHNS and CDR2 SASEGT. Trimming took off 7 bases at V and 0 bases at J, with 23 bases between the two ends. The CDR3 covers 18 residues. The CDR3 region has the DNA TGTGCCAGCATCCCTCAACATTACAGGGACCTAAGCACAGATACGCAGTATTTT. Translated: CASIPQHYRDLSTDTQYF.